This T cell receptor (beta chain) originates from a study of blood T cells in healthy people across ages. Study conclusions and caveats: Unsorted PBMCs prevented conclusive naive versus antigen-experienced comparison. As age increased, TCR beta diversity per million T cells fell in a roughly linear fashion.

With regard to this clonotype: The antigen remains unidentified.

Healthy Caucasian individuals from Russia aged about 6 to 90 served as donors. Investigators took around 11 milliliters of peripheral blood from every donor. Alongside a J-beta primer mix, a sample-barcoded 5' primer served in a second PCR lasting about 6 to 11 cycles. TCRdb reprocessed the 5' RACE reads via MiXCR and lists one record per CDR3 protein. Of about 970,000 distinct CDR3 sequences listed, roughly half were seen once; the top ten hold about a fifth. The sample comprised blood. This clonotype was sampled from a woman aged 55-75 years in good health.

The CDR3 sequence is CSVDGARGEGHEQFF. CDR3 nucleotide sequence: TGCAGCGTTGATGGGGCGCGAGGAGAGGGGCATGAGCAGTTCTTC. J is TRBJ2-1 and V is TRBV29-1; TRBD1 or TRBD2 may be the D gene (5 bases each). The germline V gene has CDR1 SQVTM and CDR2 ANQGSEA. V was clipped by 3 bases and J by 8 bases, with 20 bases between them. The CDR3 contains 15 residues.